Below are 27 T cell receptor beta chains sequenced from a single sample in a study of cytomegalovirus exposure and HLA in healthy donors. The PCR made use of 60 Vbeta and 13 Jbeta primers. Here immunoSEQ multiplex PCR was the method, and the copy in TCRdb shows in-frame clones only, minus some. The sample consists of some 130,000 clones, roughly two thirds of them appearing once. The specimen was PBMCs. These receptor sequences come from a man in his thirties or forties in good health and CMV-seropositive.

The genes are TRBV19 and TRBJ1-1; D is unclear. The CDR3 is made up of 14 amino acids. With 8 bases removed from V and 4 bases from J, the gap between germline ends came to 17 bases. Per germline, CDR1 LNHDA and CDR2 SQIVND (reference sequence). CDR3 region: CASEDWHPGTEAFF. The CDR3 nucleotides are TGTGCCAGTGAGGATTGGCACCCCGGCACTGAAGCTTTCTTT. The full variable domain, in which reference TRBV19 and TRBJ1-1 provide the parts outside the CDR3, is DGGITQSPKYLFRKEGQNVTLSCEQNLNHDAMYWYRQDPGQGLRLIYYSQIVNDFQKGDIAEGYSVSREKKESFPLTVTSAQKNPTAFYLCASEDWHPGTEAFFGQGTRLTVV.

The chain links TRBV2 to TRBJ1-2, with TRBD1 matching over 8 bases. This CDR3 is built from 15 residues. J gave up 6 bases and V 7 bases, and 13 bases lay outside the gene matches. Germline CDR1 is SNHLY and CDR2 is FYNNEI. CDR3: CASTLTGEKRNGYTF. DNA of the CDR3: TGTGCCAGCACCCTGACAGGGGAAAAAAGAAATGGCTACACCTTC.

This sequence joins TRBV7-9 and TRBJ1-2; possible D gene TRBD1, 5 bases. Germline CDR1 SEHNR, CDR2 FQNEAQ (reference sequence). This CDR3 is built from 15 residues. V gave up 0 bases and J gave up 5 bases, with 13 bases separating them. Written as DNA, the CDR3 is TGTGCCAGCAGCTTAGCCGGACAACCAGGATATGGCTACACCTTC. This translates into CASSLAGQPGYGYTF.

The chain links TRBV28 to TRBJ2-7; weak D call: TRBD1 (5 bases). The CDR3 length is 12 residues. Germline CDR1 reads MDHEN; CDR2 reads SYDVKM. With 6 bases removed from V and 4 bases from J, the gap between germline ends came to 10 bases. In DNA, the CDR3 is TGTGCCAGCAGAGAAGACAGATACGAGCAGTACTTC. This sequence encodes CASREDRYEQYF.

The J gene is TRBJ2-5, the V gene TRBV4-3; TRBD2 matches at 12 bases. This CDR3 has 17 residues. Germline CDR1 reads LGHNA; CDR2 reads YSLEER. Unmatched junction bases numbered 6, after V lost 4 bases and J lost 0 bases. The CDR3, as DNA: TGCGCCAGCAGCCCGTTTTGGACTAGCGGGAACCAAGAGACCCAGTACTTC. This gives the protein CASSPFWTSGNQETQYF.

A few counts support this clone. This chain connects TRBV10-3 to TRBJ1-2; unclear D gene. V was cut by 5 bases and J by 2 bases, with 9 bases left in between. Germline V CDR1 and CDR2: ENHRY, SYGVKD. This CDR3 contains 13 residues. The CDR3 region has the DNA TGTGCCATCAGTTACCAGGCCAACTATGGCTACACCTTC. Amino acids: CAISYQANYGYTF.

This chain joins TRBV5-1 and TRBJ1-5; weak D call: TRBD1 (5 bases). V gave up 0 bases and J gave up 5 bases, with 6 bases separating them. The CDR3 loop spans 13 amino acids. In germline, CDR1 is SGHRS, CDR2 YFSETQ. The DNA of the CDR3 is TGCGCCAGCAGCTTGGAGGGGTATCAGCCCCAGCATTTT. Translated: CASSLEGYQPQHF.

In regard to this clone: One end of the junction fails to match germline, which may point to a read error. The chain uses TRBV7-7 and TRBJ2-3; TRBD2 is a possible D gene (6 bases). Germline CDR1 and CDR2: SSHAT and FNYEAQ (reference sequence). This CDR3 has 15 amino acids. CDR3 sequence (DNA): TGTGCTAGCAGCCTACACTCGGGAGGCACAGATACGCAGTATTTT. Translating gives CASSLHSGGTDTQYF.

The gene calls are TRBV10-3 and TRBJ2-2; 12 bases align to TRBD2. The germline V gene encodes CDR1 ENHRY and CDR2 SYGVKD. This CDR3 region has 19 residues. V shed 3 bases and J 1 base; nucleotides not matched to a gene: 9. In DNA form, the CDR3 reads TGTGCCATCAGTGAAAGACTAGCGGGAGAGTTGGGGAACACCGGGGAGCTGTTTTTT. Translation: CAISERLAGELGNTGELFF.

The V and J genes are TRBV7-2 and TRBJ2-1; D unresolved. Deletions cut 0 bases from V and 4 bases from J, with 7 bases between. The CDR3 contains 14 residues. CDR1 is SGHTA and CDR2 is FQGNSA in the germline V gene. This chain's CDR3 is CASSLARRYNEQFF. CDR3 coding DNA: TGTGCCAGCAGCTTAGCGCGGCGGTACAATGAGCAGTTCTTC.

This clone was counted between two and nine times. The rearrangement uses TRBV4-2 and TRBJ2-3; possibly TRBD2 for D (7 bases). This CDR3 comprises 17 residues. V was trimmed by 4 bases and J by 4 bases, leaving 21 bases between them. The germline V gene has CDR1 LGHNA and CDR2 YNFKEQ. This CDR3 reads CASSPRGGGRPPDTQYF. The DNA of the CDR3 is TGTGCCAGCAGCCCCCGGGGAGGGGGGCGCCCCCCAGATACGCAGTATTTT.

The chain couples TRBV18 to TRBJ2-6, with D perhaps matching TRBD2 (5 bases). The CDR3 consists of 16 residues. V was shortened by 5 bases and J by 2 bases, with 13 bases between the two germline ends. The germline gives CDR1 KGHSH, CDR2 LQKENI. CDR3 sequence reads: CASSSSGPAGANVLTF. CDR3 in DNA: TGTGCCAGCTCATCGAGCGGACCGGCTGGGGCCAACGTCCTGACTTTC.

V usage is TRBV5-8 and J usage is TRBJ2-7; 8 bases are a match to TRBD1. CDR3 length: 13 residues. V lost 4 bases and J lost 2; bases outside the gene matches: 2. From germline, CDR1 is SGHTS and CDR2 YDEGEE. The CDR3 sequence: CASSLQGAYEQYF. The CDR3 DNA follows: TGTGCCAGCAGCCTACAGGGGGCCTACGAGCAGTACTTC.

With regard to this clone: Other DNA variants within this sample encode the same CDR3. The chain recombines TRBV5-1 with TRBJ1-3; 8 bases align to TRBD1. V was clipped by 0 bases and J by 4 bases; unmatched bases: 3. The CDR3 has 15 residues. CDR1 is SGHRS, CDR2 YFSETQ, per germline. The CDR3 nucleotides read TGCGCCAGCAGCTTGGGCGGACAGGGAGGAAACACCATATATTTT. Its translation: CASSLGGQGGNTIYF.

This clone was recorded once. For the CDR3, the DNA is TGCGCCAGCAGCTTGGACTGGGCCGGGGGGAAGTTCTTC. It codes for CASSLDWAGGKFF. The chain employs TRBV5-1 and TRBJ2-1; 7 nucleotides align to TRBD2. The germline V gene has CDR1 SGHRS and CDR2 YFSETQ. V dropped 0 bases and J dropped 14; count of bases not matched to a gene: 8. This CDR3 region has 13 residues.

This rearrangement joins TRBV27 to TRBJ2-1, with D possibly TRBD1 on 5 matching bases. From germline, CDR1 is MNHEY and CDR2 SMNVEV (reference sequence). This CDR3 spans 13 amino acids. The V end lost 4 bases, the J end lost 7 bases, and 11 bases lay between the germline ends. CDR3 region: CASSSFNRNEQFF. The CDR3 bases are TGTGCCAGCAGTTCCTTCAACAGGAATGAGCAGTTCTTC.

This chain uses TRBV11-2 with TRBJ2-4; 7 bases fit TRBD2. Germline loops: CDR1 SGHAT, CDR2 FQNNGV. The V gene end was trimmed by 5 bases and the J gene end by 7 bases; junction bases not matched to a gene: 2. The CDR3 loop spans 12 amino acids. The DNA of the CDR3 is TGTGCCAGCAGCCCGACTAGCAACATTCAGTACTTC. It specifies CASSPTSNIQYF.

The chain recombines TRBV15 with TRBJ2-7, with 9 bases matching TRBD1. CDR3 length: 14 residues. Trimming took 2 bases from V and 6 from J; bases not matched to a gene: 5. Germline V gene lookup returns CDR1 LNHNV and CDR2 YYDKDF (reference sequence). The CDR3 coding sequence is TGTGCCACCAGCAGACGGACAGGGGTCGGCGAGCAGTACTTC. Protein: CATSRRTGVGEQYF.

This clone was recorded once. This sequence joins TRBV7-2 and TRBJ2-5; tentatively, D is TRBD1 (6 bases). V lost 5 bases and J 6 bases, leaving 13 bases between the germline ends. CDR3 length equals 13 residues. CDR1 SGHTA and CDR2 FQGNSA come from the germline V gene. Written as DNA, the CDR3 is TGTGCCAGCAGCCCCGGCAGGGGTCAGACCCAGTACTTC. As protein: CASSPGRGQTQYF.

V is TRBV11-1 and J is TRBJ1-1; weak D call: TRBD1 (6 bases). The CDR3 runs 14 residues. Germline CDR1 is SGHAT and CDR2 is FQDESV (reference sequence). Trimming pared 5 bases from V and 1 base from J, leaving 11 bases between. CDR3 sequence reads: CASSPGVWNTEAFF. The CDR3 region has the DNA TGTGCCAGCAGCCCAGGGGTCTGGAACACTGAAGCTTTCTTT.

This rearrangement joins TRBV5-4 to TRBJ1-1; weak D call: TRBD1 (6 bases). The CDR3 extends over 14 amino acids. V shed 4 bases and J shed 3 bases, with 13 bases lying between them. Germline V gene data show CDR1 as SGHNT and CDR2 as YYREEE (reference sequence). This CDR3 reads CASSREGGDTEAFF. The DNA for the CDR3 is TGTGCCAGCAGCAGGGAAGGGGGTGACACTGAAGCTTTCTTT.

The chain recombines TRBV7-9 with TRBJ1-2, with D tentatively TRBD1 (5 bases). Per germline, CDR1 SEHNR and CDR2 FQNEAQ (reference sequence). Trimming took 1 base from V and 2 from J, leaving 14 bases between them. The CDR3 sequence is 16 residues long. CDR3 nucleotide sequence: TGTGCCAGCAGCTTAGAGGTCGTGCAGGGAAACTATGGCTACACCTTC. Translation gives CASSLEVVQGNYGYTF.

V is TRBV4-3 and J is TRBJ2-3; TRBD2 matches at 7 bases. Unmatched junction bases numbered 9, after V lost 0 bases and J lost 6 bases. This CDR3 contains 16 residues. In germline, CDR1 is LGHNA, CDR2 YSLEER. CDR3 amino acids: CASSQDGAGSVDTQYF. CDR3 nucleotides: TGCGCCAGCAGCCAAGATGGAGCGGGATCGGTGGATACGCAGTATTTT.

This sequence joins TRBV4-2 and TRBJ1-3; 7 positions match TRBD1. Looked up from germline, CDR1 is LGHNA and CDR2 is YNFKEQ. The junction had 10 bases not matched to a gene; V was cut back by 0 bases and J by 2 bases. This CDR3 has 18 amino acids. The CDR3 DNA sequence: TGTGCCAGCAGCCAAGACCTCTGGCAGGGGGAAGCTGGAAACACCATATATTTT. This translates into CASSQDLWQGEAGNTIYF.

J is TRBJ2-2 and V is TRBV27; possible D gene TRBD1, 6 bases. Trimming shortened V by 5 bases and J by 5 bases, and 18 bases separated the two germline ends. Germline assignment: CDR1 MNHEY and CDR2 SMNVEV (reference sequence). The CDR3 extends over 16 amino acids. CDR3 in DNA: TGTGCCAGCAGTCCTACTGTAAGAAGGGGGACCGGGGAGCTGTTTTTT. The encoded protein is CASSPTVRRGTGELFF.

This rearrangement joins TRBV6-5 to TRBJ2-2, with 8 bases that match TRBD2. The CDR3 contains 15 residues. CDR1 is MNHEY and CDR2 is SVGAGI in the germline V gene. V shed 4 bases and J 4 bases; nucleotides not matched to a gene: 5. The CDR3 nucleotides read TGTGCCAGCAGTTCGGTCGGGAGGGTCACCGGGGAGCTGTTTTTT. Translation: CASSSVGRVTGELFF.

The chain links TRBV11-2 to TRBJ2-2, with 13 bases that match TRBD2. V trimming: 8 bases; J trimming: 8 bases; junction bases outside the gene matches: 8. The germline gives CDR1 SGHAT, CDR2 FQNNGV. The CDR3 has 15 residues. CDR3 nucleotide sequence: TGTGCCAGCCGGTCTTGGACTAGCGGGAGTGGGGAGCTGTTTTTT. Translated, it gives CASRSWTSGSGELFF. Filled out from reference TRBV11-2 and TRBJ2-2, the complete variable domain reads EAGVAQSPRYKIIEKRQSVAFWCNPISGHATLYWYQQILGQGPKLLIQFQNNGVVDDSQLPKDRFSAERLKGVDSTLKIQPAKLEDSAVYLCASRSWTSGSGELFFGEGSRLTVL.